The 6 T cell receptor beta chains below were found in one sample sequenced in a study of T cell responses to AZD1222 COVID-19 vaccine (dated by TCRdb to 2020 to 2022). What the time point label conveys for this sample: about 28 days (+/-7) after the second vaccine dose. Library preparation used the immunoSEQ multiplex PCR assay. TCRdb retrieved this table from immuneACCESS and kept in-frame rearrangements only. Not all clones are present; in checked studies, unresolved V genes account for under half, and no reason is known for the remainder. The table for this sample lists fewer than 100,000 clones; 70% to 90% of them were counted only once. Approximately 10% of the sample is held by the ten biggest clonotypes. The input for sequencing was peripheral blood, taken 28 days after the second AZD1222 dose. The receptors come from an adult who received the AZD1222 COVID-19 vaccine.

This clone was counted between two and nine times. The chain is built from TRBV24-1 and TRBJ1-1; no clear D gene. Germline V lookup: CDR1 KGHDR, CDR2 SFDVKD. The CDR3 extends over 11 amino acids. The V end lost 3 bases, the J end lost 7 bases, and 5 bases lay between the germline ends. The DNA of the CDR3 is TGTGCCACCAGTGATGGTATTGAAGCTTTCTTT. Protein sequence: CATSDGIEAFF.

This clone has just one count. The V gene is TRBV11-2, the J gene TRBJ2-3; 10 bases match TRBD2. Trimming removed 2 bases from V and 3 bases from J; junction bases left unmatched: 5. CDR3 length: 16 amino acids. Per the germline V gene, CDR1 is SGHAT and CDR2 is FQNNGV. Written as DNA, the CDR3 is TGTGCCAGCAGCTTACCCCCTAGCGGGGGAACAGATACGCAGTATTTT. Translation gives CASSLPPSGGTDTQYF.

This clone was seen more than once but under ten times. DNA for the CDR3: TGCGCCACCGAGGACAGGGCATACAATGAGCAGTTCTTC. Protein: CATEDRAYNEQFF. The rearrangement joins TRBV10-1 to TRBJ2-1; 8 bases agree with TRBD1. The CDR3 contains 13 residues. Germline CDR1 reads WNHNN; CDR2 reads SYGVQD (reference sequence). V lost 10 bases, J lost 4 bases, and 6 bases stayed unmatched.

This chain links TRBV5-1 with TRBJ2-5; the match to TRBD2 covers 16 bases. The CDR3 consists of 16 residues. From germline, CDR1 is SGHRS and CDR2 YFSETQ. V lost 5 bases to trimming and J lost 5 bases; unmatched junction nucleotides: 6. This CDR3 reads CASSRGTSGGAETQYF. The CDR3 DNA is TGCGCCAGCAGTCGAGGGACTAGCGGGGGGGCGGAGACCCAGTACTTC.

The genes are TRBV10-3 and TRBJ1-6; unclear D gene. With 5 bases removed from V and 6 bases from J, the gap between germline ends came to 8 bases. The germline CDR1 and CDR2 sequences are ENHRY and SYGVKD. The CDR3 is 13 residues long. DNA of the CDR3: TGTGCCATCAGTCCGGGTTCTAATTCACCCCTCCACTTT. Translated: CAISPGSNSPLHF.

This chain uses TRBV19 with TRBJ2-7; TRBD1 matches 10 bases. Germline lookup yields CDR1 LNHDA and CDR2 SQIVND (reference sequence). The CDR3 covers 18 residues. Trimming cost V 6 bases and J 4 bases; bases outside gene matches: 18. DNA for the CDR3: TGTGCCAGTAGCAAACCCGGGACAGGGGATTCGGGGAGATACGAGCAGTACTTC. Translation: CASSKPGTGDSGRYEQYF. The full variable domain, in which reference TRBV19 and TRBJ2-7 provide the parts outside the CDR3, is DGGITQSPKYLFRKEGQNVTLSCEQNLNHDAMYWYRQDPGQGLRLIYYSQIVNDFQKGDIAEGYSVSREKKESFPLTVTSAQKNPTAFYLCASSKPGTGDSGRYEQYFGPGTRLTVT.